This T cell receptor beta chain derives from a study of blood T cell repertoires in COVID-19. Overall study: Acute-phase and convalescent COVID-19 samples originated in the United States, Italy and Spain. The analysed material was cDNA or gDNA that came from T cells, B-cell-depleted T cells, or PBMCs.

Authors' data handling: Cell counts per sample came from amplifying reference gene primers. Profiling relied on immunoSEQ multiplex PCR, and the TCRdb table lists in-frame clones only, not all of them. From that table come the V and J calls and clone size; the DNA was used to work out D and trimming. This sample carries tens of thousands of clones, 70% to 90% of them seen once, and the ten largest clones take around a sixth. CDR1 is SEHNR and CDR2 is FQNEAQ in the germline V gene (reference sequence). The J segment lost 9 bases and the V segment lost 6 bases, leaving 10 bases of the junction unmatched. The CDR3 is 14 residues long.

Sequencing was carried out using peripheral blood. This receptor was obtained from a woman of 80 years or more with acute or convalescent COVID-19. This sequence joins TRBV7-9 and TRBJ2-1, with 8 positions matching TRBD1. CDR3 residues: CASRKDRDWVEQFF. The CDR3 nucleotides are TGTGCCAGCAGGAAGGACAGGGACTGGGTTGAGCAGTTCTTC.